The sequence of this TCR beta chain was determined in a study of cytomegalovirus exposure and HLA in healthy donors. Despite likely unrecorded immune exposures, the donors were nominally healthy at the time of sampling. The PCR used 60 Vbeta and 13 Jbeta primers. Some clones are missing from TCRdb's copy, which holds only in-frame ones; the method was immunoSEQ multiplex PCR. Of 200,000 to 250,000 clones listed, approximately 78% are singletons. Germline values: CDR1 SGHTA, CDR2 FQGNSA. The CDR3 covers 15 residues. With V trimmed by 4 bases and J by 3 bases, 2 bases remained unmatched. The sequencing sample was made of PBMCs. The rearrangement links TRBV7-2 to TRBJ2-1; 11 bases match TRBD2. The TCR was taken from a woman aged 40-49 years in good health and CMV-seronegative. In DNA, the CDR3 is TGTGCCAGCAGCTCCGGACTAGCGGGCTACAATGAGCAGTTCTTC. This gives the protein CASSSGLAGYNEQFF.